This passage covers 12 T cell receptor beta chains from one sample sequenced in a study of blood T cells in healthy people across ages. Sample-barcoded 5' priming and a J-beta primer mix drove a second PCR of 7 to 11 cycles. TCRdb reanalysed the 5' RACE reads using MiXCR and keeps one entry per CDR3 protein. The sample yields 1.5 million to 2 million distinct CDR3 sequences, roughly 27% seen once. Sequenced: blood. Receptors originate from a woman in her twenties or thirties in good health.

A few counts support this clonotype. The chain recombines TRBV30 with TRBJ2-7; 12 bases are a match to TRBD2. Germline V gene lookup returns CDR1 GTSNPN and CDR2 SVGIG (reference sequence). The CDR3 length is 14 residues. The trim removed 3 bases at V and 5 bases at J, leaving 5 bases unmatched. CDR3 region: CAWSAGLAGNEQYF. The CDR3, as DNA: TGTGCCTGGAGCGCTGGACTAGCGGGAAACGAGCAGTACTTC.

The CDR3: CATSDWGTGNNEQFF. The CDR3 region has the DNA TGTGCCACCAGTGATTGGGGGACAGGGAACAATGAGCAGTTCTTC. The chain uses TRBV24-1 and TRBJ2-1; 9 positions agree with TRBD1. This CDR3 has 15 amino acids. Germline V gives CDR1 KGHDR, CDR2 SFDVKD. Trimming cost V 2 bases and J 5 bases; bases outside gene matches: 3.

The chain carries TRBV7-2 and TRBJ2-1, with 9 bases matching TRBD2. The CDR3 loop spans 16 amino acids. Germline lookup yields CDR1 SGHTA and CDR2 FQGNSA. V was clipped by 5 bases and J by 4 bases; unmatched bases: 9. The CDR3 protein is CASSGRSGRIYNEQFF. CDR3 nucleotide sequence: TGTGCCAGCAGCGGCCGTAGCGGGAGAATATACAATGAGCAGTTCTTC.

Many counts were recorded for this clonotype. V gene TRBV6-5 combines with J gene TRBJ1-2; 8 bases line up with TRBD1. V shed 2 bases, J shed 4 bases, and the junction held 9 bases outside the gene matches. The CDR3 has 16 residues. Germline V CDR1 and CDR2: MNHEY, SVGAGI. CDR3 sequence: CASSYQGANPSYGYTF. CDR3 DNA: TGTGCCAGCAGTTACCAGGGGGCGAACCCTAGCTATGGCTACACCTTC.

The chain carries TRBV4-1 and TRBJ1-6; D call uncertain. This CDR3 has 15 amino acids. V gave up 1 base and J gave up 8 bases, with 12 bases separating them. Looked up from germline, CDR1 is MGHRA and CDR2 is YSYEKL. CDR3 bases: TGCGCCAGCAGCCAAGGAGAGGGCTGGGATTCACCCCTCCACTTT. Encoded protein: CASSQGEGWDSPLHF.

In this sample, this clonotype turned up a few times. The chain recombines TRBV20-1 with TRBJ2-1; the D is unclear. This CDR3 comprises 12 residues. The germline V gene has CDR1 DFQATT and CDR2 SNEGSKA (reference sequence). The germline V and J ends were trimmed by 6 bases and 0 bases, with 6 bases remaining between them. CDR3 nucleotide sequence: TGCAGTGCCACGAACTCCTACAATGAGCAGTTCTTC. It encodes CSATNSYNEQFF.

This clonotype has more than one count but fewer than ten. At one end the junction does not follow the germline gene, possibly because of a read error. The rearrangement uses TRBV7-2 and TRBJ2-7, with D possibly TRBD1 on 5 matching bases. This CDR3 comprises 14 residues. The germline V gene encodes CDR1 SGHTA and CDR2 FQGNSA. This CDR3 is CASSYRQSTYGQYF. DNA of the CDR3: TGTGCCAGCAGCTACCGACAGTCCACCTACGGGCAGTACTTC.

The chain combines TRBV2 with TRBJ2-1, with TRBD2 matching over 9 bases. Trimming cost V 1 base and J 8 bases; bases outside gene matches: 9. The CDR3 is 16 residues long. Looked up from germline, CDR1 is SNHLY and CDR2 is FYNNEI. CDR3 in amino acids: CASSEEGSGSYDEQFF. In nucleotides, the CDR3 is TGTGCCAGCAGTGAAGAAGGTAGCGGGAGTTATGATGAGCAGTTCTTC. The entire variable domain, with the rest obtained from reference TRBV2 and TRBJ2-1, is as follows: EPEVTQTPSHQVTQMGQEVILRCVPISNHLYFYWYRQILGQKVEFLVSFYNNEISEKSEIFDDQFSVERPDGSNFTLKIRSTKLEDSAMYFCASSEEGSGSYDEQFFGPGTRLTVL.

The chain employs TRBV27 and TRBJ2-3; D is ambiguous. Germline lookup yields CDR1 MNHEY and CDR2 SMNVEV (reference sequence). Trimming left V 6 bases short and J 8 bases short, with 12 bases between. The CDR3 contains 12 residues. Written as DNA, the CDR3 is TGTGCCAGCAGGCAAGTAGCTGGTACGCAGTATTTT. Its translation is CASRQVAGTQYF.

This sequence joins TRBV10-1 and TRBJ2-7, with a weak D call TRBD2 (6 bases). The V end lost 3 bases, the J end lost 3 bases, and 15 bases lay between the germline ends. Per germline, CDR1 WNHNN and CDR2 SYGVQD (reference sequence). The CDR3 sequence is 15 residues long. The CDR3 loop is CASSDWTRGSYEQYF. CDR3 nucleotide sequence: TGCGCCAGCAGTGATTGGACCCGGGGGAGCTACGAGCAGTACTTC.

This clonotype was picked up many times. This chain links TRBV20-1 with TRBJ2-1; D is undetermined. This CDR3 has 14 amino acids. Germline V gene data show CDR1 as DFQATT and CDR2 as SNEGSKA (reference sequence). Trimming cost V 3 bases and J 3 bases, with 12 bases left between them. The CDR3 bases are TGCAGTGCTAGTTCGAGCCTTGGCTACAATGAGCAGTTCTTC. Amino acids: CSASSSLGYNEQFF.

The chain couples TRBV19 to TRBJ2-3, with a weak D call TRBD2 (6 bases). Germline V gene lookup returns CDR1 LNHDA and CDR2 SQIVND (reference sequence). The CDR3 totals 12 residues. CDR3 coding DNA: TGTGACGGTTCCGGGACTCAAAATACGCAGTATTTT. Encoded protein: CDGSGTQNTQYF.